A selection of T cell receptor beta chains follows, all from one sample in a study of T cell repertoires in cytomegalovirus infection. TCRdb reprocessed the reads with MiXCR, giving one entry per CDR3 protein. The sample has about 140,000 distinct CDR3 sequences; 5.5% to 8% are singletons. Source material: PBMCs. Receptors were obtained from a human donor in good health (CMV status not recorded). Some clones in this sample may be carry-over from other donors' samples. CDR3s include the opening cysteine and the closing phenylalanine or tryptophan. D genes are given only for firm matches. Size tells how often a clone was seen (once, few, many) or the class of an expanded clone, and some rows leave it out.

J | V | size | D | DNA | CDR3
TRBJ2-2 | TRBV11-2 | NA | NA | TGTGCCAGCCTTGGGACCCGGAACACCGGGGAGCTGTTTTTT | CASLGTRNTGELFF
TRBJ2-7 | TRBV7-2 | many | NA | TGTGCCAGCAGCTCTAGGTCGGGGGGCAACTACGAGCAGTACTTC | CASSSRSGGNYEQYF
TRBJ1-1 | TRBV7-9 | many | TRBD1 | TGTGCCAGCAGTCCGGCCGGGACAGGGGGTAACACTGAAGCTTTCTTT | CASSPAGTGGNTEAFF
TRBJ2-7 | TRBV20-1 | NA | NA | TGCAGTGCTGACACAGGAGGCAGCCATTCCTACGAGCAGTACTTC | CSADTGGSHSYEQYF
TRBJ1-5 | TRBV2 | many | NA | TGTGCCAGCAGGGAGGGTCCGACAGTTAATCAGCCCCAGCATTTT | CASREGPTVNQPQHF
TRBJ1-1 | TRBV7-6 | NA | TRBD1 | TGTGCCAGCAGCTTTTCTTACCGGGACAGGGTTTCGGGCACTGAAGCTTTCTTT | CASSFSYRDRVSGTEAFF
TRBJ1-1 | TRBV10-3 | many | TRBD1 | TGTGCCGTCTTAAGGGACAGAGCGAACACTGAAGCTTTCTTT | CAVLRDRANTEAFF
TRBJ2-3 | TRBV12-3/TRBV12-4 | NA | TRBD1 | TGTGCCAGCAGTTTAGGGACAGGGTACACAGATACGCAGTATTTT | CASSLGTGYTDTQYF
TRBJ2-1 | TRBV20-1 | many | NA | TGCAGTGCTCTTCTCGGTCCCTCCTACAATGAGCAGTTCTTC | CSALLGPSYNEQFF
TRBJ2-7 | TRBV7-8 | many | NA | TGTGCCAGCAGCCCTGGTCTGGGATACGAGCAGTACTTC | CASSPGLGYEQYF
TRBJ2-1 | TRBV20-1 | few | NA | TGCAGTGCTAGAAAAGCGGGCCAGACAAATGAGCAGTTCTTC | CSARKAGQTNEQFF
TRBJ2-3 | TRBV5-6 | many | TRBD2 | TGTGCCAGCAGCTTCGGCGGGGGGGCGTTGGATACGCAGTATTTT | CASSFGGGALDTQYF
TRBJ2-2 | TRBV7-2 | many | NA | TGTGCCAGCGGCAGGGATACCGGGGAGCTGTTTTTT | CASGRDTGELFF
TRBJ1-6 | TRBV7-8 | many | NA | TGTGCCAGCAGCTTAGCGGCTGGGACGGGTTCACCCCTCCACTTT | CASSLAAGTGSPLHF
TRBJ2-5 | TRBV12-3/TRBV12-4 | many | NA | TGTGCCAGCAGTTCGTTCCAGGGGGAGACCCAGTACTTC | CASSSFQGETQYF
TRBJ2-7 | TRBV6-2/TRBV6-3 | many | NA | TGTGCCACCGCGTCAGGATCCTACGAGCAGTACTTC | CATASGSYEQYF
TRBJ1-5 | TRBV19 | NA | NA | TGTGCCACAAGGCGGTATCAATCAGGCAATCAGCCCCAGCATTTT | CATRRYQSGNQPQHF
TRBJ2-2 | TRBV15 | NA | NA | TGTGCCACCAGCACCGACAGGTTGGGGACCGGGGAGCTGTTTTTT | CATSTDRLGTGELFF
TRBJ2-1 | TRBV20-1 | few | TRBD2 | TGCAGTGCTAGAGGCACAGCGGGGGGCTCGGGGGGTTACAATGAGCAGTTCTTC | CSARGTAGGSGGYNEQFF
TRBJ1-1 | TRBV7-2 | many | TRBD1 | TGTGCCAGCAGCCTTACAGGGGGCGCGAACACTGAAGCTTTCTTT | CASSLTGGANTEAFF
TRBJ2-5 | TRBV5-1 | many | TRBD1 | TGCGCCAGCAGCTTGACAGGGGGCAACCTAGAGACCCAGTACTTC | CASSLTGGNLETQYF
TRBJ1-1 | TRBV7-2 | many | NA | TGTGCCAGCAGCGCCGAGGGATTCGGCACTGAAGCTTTCTTT | CASSAEGFGTEAFF
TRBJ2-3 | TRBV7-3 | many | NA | TGTGCCAGCAGCAGTGGGACTCTTAGGGCAGATACGCAGTATTTT | CASSSGTLRADTQYF
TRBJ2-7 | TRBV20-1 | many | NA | TGCAGTGCTAGAGATCCCCCCTACGAGCAGTACTTC | CSARDPPYEQYF